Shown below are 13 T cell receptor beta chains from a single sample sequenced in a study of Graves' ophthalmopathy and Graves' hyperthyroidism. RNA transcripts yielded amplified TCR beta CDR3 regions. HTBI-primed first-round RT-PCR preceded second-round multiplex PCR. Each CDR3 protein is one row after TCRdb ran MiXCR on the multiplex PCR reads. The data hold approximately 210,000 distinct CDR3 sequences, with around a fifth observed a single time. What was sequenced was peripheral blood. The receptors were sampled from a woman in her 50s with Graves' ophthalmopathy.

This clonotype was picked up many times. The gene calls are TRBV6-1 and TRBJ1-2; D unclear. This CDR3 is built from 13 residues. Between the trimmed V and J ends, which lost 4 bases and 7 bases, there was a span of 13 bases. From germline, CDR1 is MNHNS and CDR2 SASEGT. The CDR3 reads CASSGREWSGYTF. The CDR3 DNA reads TGTGCCAGCAGTGGTCGGGAGTGGTCTGGCTACACCTTC.

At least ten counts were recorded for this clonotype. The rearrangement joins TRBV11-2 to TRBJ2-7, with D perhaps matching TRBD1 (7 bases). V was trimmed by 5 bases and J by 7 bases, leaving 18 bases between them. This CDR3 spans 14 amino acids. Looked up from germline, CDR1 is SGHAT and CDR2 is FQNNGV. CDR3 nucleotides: TGTGCCAGCAGCCCCCTCCGTCAGGGGGGAGAGCAGTACTTC. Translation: CASSPLRQGGEQYF.

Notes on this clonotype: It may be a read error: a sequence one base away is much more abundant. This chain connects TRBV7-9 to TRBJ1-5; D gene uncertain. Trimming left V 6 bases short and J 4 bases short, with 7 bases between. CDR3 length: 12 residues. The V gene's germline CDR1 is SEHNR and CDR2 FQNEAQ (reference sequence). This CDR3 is CASRNGNQPQHF. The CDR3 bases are TGTGCCAGCAGAAACGGAAATCAGCCCCAGCATTTT.

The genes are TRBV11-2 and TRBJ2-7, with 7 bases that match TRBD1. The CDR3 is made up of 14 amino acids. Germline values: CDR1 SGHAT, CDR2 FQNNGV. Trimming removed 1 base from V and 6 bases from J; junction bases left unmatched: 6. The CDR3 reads CASSLAHRGSEQYF. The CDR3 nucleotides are TGTGCCAGCAGCTTAGCTCACAGGGGAAGCGAGCAGTACTTC.

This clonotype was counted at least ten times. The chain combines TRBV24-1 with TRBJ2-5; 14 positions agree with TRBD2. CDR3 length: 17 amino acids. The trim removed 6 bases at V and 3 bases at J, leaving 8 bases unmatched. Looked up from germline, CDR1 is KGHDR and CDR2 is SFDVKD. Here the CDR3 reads CATSPGPGLAGEETQYF. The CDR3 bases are TGTGCCACCAGTCCTGGGCCGGGACTAGCGGGAGAAGAGACCCAGTACTTC.

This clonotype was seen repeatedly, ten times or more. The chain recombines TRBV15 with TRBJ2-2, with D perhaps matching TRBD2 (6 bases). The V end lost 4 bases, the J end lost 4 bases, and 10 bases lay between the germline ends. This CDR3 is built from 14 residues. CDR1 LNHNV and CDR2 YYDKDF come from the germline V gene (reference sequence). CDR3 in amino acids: CATSTGLTTGELFF. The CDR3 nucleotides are TGTGCCACCAGCACGGGACTGACCACCGGGGAGCTGTTTTTT.

This CDR3 reads CASSVGDNQPQHF. CDR3 bases: TGTGCCAGCAGCGTCGGGGACAATCAGCCCCAGCATTTT. V usage is TRBV9 and J usage is TRBJ1-5; unclear D gene. Per germline, CDR1 SGDLS and CDR2 YYNGEE. With 2 bases removed from V and 3 bases from J, the gap between germline ends came to 6 bases. The CDR3 has 13 amino acids.

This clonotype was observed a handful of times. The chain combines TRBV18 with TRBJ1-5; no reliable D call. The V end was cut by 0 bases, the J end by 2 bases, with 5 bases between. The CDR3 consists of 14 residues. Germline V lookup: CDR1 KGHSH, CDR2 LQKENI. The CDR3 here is CASSPPGGNQPQHF. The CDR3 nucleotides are TGTGCCAGCTCACCACCGGGAGGCAATCAGCCCCAGCATTTT.

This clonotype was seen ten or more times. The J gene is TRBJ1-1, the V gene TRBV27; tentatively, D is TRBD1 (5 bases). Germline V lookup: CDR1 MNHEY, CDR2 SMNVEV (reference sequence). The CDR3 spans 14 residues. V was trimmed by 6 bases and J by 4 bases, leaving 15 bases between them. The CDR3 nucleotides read TGTGCCAGCAGACGCTCCAGGGACGCCACTGAAGCTTTCTTT. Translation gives CASRRSRDATEAFF.

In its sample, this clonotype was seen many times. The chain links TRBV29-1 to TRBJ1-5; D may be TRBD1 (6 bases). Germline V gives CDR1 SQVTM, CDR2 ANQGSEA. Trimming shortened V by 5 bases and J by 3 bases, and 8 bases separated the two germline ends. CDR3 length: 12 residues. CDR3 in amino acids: CSVRDNNQPQHF. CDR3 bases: TGCAGCGTTCGGGACAACAATCAGCCCCAGCATTTT. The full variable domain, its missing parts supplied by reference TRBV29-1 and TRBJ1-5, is SAVISQKPSRDICQRGTSLTIQCQVDSQVTMMFWYRQQPGQSLTLIATANQGSEATYESGFVIDKFPISRPNLTFSTLTVSNMSPEDSSIYLCSVRDNNQPQHFGDGTRLSIL.

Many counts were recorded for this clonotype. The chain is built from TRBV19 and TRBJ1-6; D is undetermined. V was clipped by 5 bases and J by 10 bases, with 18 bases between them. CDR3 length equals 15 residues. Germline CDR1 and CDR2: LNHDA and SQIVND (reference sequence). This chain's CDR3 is CASSRPSGRQSPLHF. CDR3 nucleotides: TGTGCCAGTAGTCGCCCCTCGGGGAGGCAGTCACCCCTCCACTTT.

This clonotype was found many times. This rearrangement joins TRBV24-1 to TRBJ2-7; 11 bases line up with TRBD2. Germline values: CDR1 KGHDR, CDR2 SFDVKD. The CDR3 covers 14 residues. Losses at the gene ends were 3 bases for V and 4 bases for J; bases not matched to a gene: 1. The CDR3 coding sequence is TGTGCCACCAGTGATAGGACTAGCGGGTACGAGCAGTACTTC. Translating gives CATSDRTSGYEQYF.

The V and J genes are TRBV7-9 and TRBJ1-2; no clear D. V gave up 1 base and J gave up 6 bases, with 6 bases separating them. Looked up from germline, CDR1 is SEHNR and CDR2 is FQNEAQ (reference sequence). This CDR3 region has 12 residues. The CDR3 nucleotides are TGTGCCAGCAGCTTAGAAGAGAATGGCTACACCTTC. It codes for CASSLEENGYTF.